This TCR beta chain was identified during a study of blood T cell repertoires in COVID-19. The CDR3 contains 16 residues. J was trimmed by 2 bases and V by 6 bases; bases with no gene match: 5. CDR1 is MDHEN, CDR2 SYDVKM, per germline. Clones were sequenced by immunoSEQ multiplex PCR, and TCRdb holds only the in-frame ones, with some missing. The sample lists roughly 150,000 clones, around 82% occurring once. The sample was peripheral blood. This sequence was found in a woman aged 45-65 years with acute or convalescent COVID-19. The chain links TRBV28 to TRBJ2-1, with 12 bases aligning to TRBD2. The CDR3 DNA sequence: TGTGCCAGCAGCCTGACTAGCGGGGGAACCTACAATGAGCAGTTCTTC. Residues: CASSLTSGGTYNEQFF.